These T cell receptor beta chains were read from a single sample in a study of blood T cell repertoires in COVID-19. This table comes from immunoSEQ multiplex PCR, and its TCRdb copy is limited to in-frame clones, with some not included. The data show about 54,000 clones, 85% to 90% seen once. The material sequenced was peripheral blood. Receptors originate from a man aged 40-49 years with active COVID-19. The CDR3 runs from the conserved cysteine through the conserved F or W. Fields, in order: V gene, D gene, J gene, clone size, CDR3 DNA, CDR3 protein. The D gene is left open where the match is weak. Size is stated for part of the rows, as once, few or many counts, or as a class when the clone is expanded.

TRBV27,TRBD2,TRBJ2-1,.,TGTGCCAGCAGTTCCAAGACTAGCGGGAGTAGGAATGAGCAGTTCTTC,CASSSKTSGSRNEQFF
TRBV7-9,TRBD2,TRBJ2-1,.,TGTGCCAGCAGCCGTAGCGGGAGAAACTACAATGAGCAGTTCTTC,CASSRSGRNYNEQFF
TRBV24-1,TRBD1,TRBJ2-1,.,TGTGCCACCAGTGAGAGAGACAGGGGGCCCGGACAGTTCTTC,CATSERDRGPGQFF
TRBV7-3,TRBD1,TRBJ1-1,few,TGTGCCAGCAGCCTAAACACAGGGGGCACTGAAGCTTTCTTT,CASSLNTGGTEAFF
TRBV6-5,TRBD2,TRBJ2-1,.,TGTGCCAGCAGGGCCGAGGCGGGAGGGTACAATGAGCAGTTCTTC,CASRAEAGGYNEQFF
TRBV5-6,.,TRBJ2-2,.,TGTGCCAGCAGCTTGGAGGCCGGGTTCTCCGGGGAGCTGTTTTTT,CASSLEAGFSGELFF
TRBV6-5,TRBD1,TRBJ2-1,.,TGTGCCAGCAGTTACAGAAAGGGGGCAAATGAGCAGTTCTTC,CASSYRKGANEQFF
TRBV28,.,TRBJ1-2,.,TGTGCCAGCAGTAGGGGGGGACAACACTATGGCTACACCTTC,CASSRGGQHYGYTF
TRBV4-2,TRBD1,TRBJ1-1,.,TGTGCCAGCAGCCAGGTTGACAGGGATCGGGCTGAAGCTTTCTTT,CASSQVDRDRAEAFF
TRBV7-9,TRBD2,TRBJ2-1,.,TGTGCCAGCTCCGGGACTAGCGGGAGGGGGGACAATGAGCAGTTCTTC,CASSGTSGRGDNEQFF